The rows below give T cell receptor beta chains drawn from one sample of a study of shared clonotypes between healthy human individuals. Here immunoSEQ multiplex PCR was the method, and the copy in TCRdb shows in-frame clones only, minus some. The table includes approximately 250,000 clones, 65% to 70% detected once. The sample consisted of memory CD4+ T cells sorted from blood. Source of these receptors: a man younger than 40 in good health. CDR3s include the opening cysteine and the closing phenylalanine or tryptophan. A D gene is named only where the DNA matches it firmly. Clone size is given for some rows only: seen once, a few or many times, or a class if the clone is expanded.

TRBV6-5	many	TRBJ2-7	.	TGTGCCAGCAGTTACTCTCCACAGGGCGGCTACGAGCAGTACTTC	CASSYSPQGGYEQYF
TRBV7-6	.	TRBJ2-6	.	TGTGCCAGCAGCTTAGGAGGGATCGCAGGGGCATCGCTCTCTGGGGCCAACGTCCTGACTTTC	CASSLGGIAGASLSGANVLTF
TRBV4-2	few	TRBJ2-7	TRBD1	TGTGCCAGCAGCCAAGAGACACCAGGGGGCTCCACCTCCTACGAGCAGTACTTC	CASSQETPGGSTSYEQYF
TRBV7-2	few	TRBJ1-1	.	TGTGCCAGCAGCTTAAGACAGAGAATTGAAGCTTTCTTT	CASSLRQRIEAFF
TRBV9	.	TRBJ2-5	.	TGTGCCAGCAGCCCTGAACCATGGACGGAGACCCAGTACTTC	CASSPEPWTETQYF
TRBV9	few	TRBJ1-1	TRBD1	TGTGCCAGCAGCGTAGGGGCAGGGGGTGTGAACACTGAAGCTTTCTTT	CASSVGAGGVNTEAFF
TRBV7-8	few	TRBJ1-2	.	TGTGCCAGCAGCTTAGTTATCGCTTATGGCTACACCTTC	CASSLVIAYGYTF
TRBV10-1	few	TRBJ2-2	.	TGCGCCAGCAGTGCGGGGGCGAACACCGGGGAGCTGTTTTTT	CASSAGANTGELFF
TRBV20-1	.	TRBJ2-3	.	TGCAGTGCTAGCGGGTTTGATACGCAGTATTTT	CSASGFDTQYF
TRBV7-3	.	TRBJ2-2	TRBD1	TGTGCCAGCAGCTTAAGTATGAAGACAGGGTATGGCACCGGGGAGCTGTTTTTT	CASSLSMKTGYGTGELFF
TRBV7-9	.	TRBJ2-7	TRBD2	TGTGCCAGCAGCTCGACTAGCGGGAGTGGCGAGCAGTACTTC	CASSSTSGSGEQYF
TRBV14	.	TRBJ2-2	.	TGTGCCAATACTAATCCGGGGAGTCTGGCAGCTGTTTTT	CANTNPGSLAAVF
TRBV25-1	.	TRBJ2-1	.	TGTGCCAGCAGTGAATACTTCGGAAGAGGGGCGAGGAGGTATGAGCAGTTCTTC	CASSEYFGRGARRYEQFF
TRBV5-4	.	TRBJ2-3	TRBD2	TGTGCCAGCAGCTTAGAGCGGGAGGGAGATACGCAGTATTTT	CASSLEREGDTQYF
TRBV10-3	.	TRBJ1-5	.	TGTGCCATCAGGACGTTGAGGGGGTATAATCAGCCCCAGCATTTT	CAIRTLRGYNQPQHF
TRBV18	once	TRBJ1-1	.	TGTGCCAGCTCACCGGCCGCGATGAACACTGAAGCTTTCTTT	CASSPAAMNTEAFF
TRBV20-1	.	TRBJ2-1	TRBD2	TGCACGGTCCCCGGGAGGAATGAGCAGTTCTTC	CTVPGRNEQFF
TRBV10-3	.	TRBJ1-3	.	TGTGCCATCTCCCAGGATACTGGAAACACCATATATTTT	CAISQDTGNTIYF
TRBV14	.	TRBJ2-7	.	TGTGCCAGCAGCCAACAGGCAGAATCTAACCCAATATACGAGCAGTACTTC	CASSQQAESNPIYEQYF
TRBV29-1	once	TRBJ2-7	TRBD1	TGCAGCGCACAGGGGATGTTTTACGAGCAGTACTTC	CSAQGMFYEQYF
TRBV11-3	.	TRBJ2-3	.	TGTGCCAGCAGCTTAGTGTTGGGATCTAGCACAGATACGCAGTATTTT	CASSLVLGSSTDTQYF
TRBV5-1	once	TRBJ2-3	TRBD2	TGCGCCAGCTGCCAAGTCCCGGGACTAGCAAATACGCAGTATTTT	CASCQVPGLANTQYF
TRBV19	.	TRBJ2-2	.	TGTGCCAGTGTAGGGTCGGGCACCGGGGAGCTGTTTTTT	CASVGSGTGELFF
TRBV5-5	.	TRBJ2-1	.	TGTGCCAGCAGCTTGTCCGGAGGACTCGGAACCTACAATGAGCAGTTCTTC	CASSLSGGLGTYNEQFF
TRBV7-9	.	TRBJ2-1	.	TGTGCCCCCGATCGTTGGGTTAGCGCTTACAATGAGCAGTTCTTC	CAPDRWVSAYNEQFF
TRBV9	.	TRBJ2-7	.	TGTGCCAGCAGCGTCGGTGGGGATCCTCTCGAGCAGTACTTC	CASSVGGDPLEQYF
TRBV5-1	once	TRBJ1-2	.	TGCGCCAGCAGCTTAATGACGGGAAACTATGGCTACACCTTC	CASSLMTGNYGYTF
TRBV6-5	.	TRBJ2-7	.	TGTGCCAGCTCCTCCCTCTACGAGCAGTACTTC	CASSSLYEQYF
TRBV28	once	TRBJ1-1	.	TGTGCCGCGGCCCCTATCTTGGTGAACACTGAAGCTTTCTTT	CAAAPILVNTEAFF
TRBV28	few	TRBJ2-5	TRBD1	TGTGCCAGCAGTTTACCCCGACAGGGGGCAGAGACCCAGTACTTC	CASSLPRQGAETQYF
TRBV7-9	.	TRBJ2-7	.	TGTGCCAGCAGCTTAGGACAGGCCCGGTTGGAGTACTTC	CASSLGQARLEYF
TRBV2	few	TRBJ1-2	TRBD1	TGTGCCAGTCCTACCGTCCGGGACAGGGAGAACTATGGCTACACCTTC	CASPTVRDRENYGYTF
TRBV18	.	TRBJ1-1	.	TGTGCCAGCTCACCATACGCGGGATTTGATGAAGCTTTCTTT	CASSPYAGFDEAFF
TRBV30	once	TRBJ2-1	TRBD1	TGTGCCTGGAGTGTACACAGGGGATACAATGAGCAGTTCTTC	CAWSVHRGYNEQFF
TRBV5-1	.	TRBJ1-2	.	TGCGCCAGCAGAGGGATGGCAGGACTGTATGGCTACACCTTC	CASRGMAGLYGYTF
TRBV6-1	.	TRBJ1-2	.	TGTGCCAGCAGGAGAGGGCAGGATGGGAACTATGGCTACACCTTC	CASRRGQDGNYGYTF
TRBV10-3	.	TRBJ2-2	TRBD1	TGTGCCATCAGACAGGGGAGATCCGGGGAGCTGTTTTTT	CAIRQGRSGELFF
TRBV19	few	TRBJ2-1	TRBD2	TGTGCCAGCCGCCTCGATAGCGGGAGGGTTAACAATGAGCAGTTCTTC	CASRLDSGRVNNEQFF
TRBV28	.	TRBJ2-7	.	TGTGCCAGCAGTTCAAACGTAGTCCGGGACGACAAGTACTTC	CASSSNVVRDDKYF
TRBV7-6	once	TRBJ2-2	TRBD1	TGTGCCAGCACCCGTACACAGGGGGCGGCCACCGGGGAGCTGTTTTTT	CASTRTQGAATGELFF
TRBV10-3	few	TRBJ2-5	TRBD1	TGTGCCATCAGTGAAGACAGGGGCCAAGAGACCCAGTACTTC	CAISEDRGQETQYF
TRBV15	.	TRBJ2-2	.	TGTGCCACCAGCAGGGTACTCGGGACCGGGGAGCTGTTTTTT	CATSRVLGTGELFF
TRBV4-3	.	TRBJ2-7	.	TGCGCCAGCAGCCAAGAGGGGGGGCCGGCCTACGAGCAGTACTTC	CASSQEGGPAYEQYF
TRBV6-5	few	TRBJ2-6	.	TGTGCCAGCAGTTACTCTTATGAGTCTGGGGCCAACGTCCTGACTTTC	CASSYSYESGANVLTF
TRBV5-5	.	TRBJ2-5	.	TGTGCCAGCAGTGATGACAGGCTTCAAGAGACCCAGTACTTC	CASSDDRLQETQYF
TRBV10-3	.	TRBJ2-4	.	TGTGCCATCAGTCAAGGGGGGCAAGGAAACATTCAGTACTTC	CAISQGGQGNIQYF
TRBV6-1	few	TRBJ2-2	.	TGTGCCAGCAGTGAAAGAGCAGCCGGGGAGCTGTTTTTT	CASSERAAGELFF
TRBV2	.	TRBJ2-5	TRBD2	TGTGCCAGCAGTTTTGGACTAGCGGGAGAGGAGACCCAGTACTTC	CASSFGLAGEETQYF
TRBV7-6	once	TRBJ1-3	TRBD1	TGTGCCAGCAGTCCAAACCAGGGGGTCTCTGGAAACACCATATATTTT	CASSPNQGVSGNTIYF
TRBV7-3	.	TRBJ2-2	TRBD2	TGTGCCAGCAGCCACCCCCTCGGGACTAGTCCCGGGGAGCTGTTTTTT	CASSHPLGTSPGELFF
TRBV7-6	.	TRBJ2-7	.	TGTGCCAGCAGCCCGCCGGGAGTCTACGAGCAGTACTTC	CASSPPGVYEQYF
TRBV4-3	.	TRBJ2-7	.	TGCGCCAGCAGCCAAGGGGGGGGCGTGTCCTACGAGCAGTACTTC	CASSQGGGVSYEQYF
TRBV28	few	TRBJ1-2	.	TGTGCCAGCAGCGAGACAGCGAGCTATGGCTACACCTTC	CASSETASYGYTF